This entry is about one T cell receptor beta chain. What it binds is unknown. The sample comes from a study of CD8 T cells in ankylosing spondylitis. TCRdb redid the calling of the 5' RACE reads with MiXCR, one entry per CDR3 protein. The table has approximately 220,000 distinct CDR3 sequences, roughly 26% seen once. Points from the study as a whole: A number of the motif variants had already been described in reactive arthritis synovial fluid and blood. What seemed typical of ankylosing spondylitis blood was a TCR beta motif built from several highly homologous variants.

Germline V CDR1 and CDR2: SGHTA, FQGNSA. V was trimmed by 1 base and J by 1 base, leaving 10 bases between them. The CDR3 totals 15 residues. The receptor was isolated from a male donor with ankylosing spondylitis or in good health (not recorded which). V and J are TRBV7-2 and TRBJ2-5; unclear D gene. Input material: blood, either unsorted or a sorted T cell fraction (not recorded which). The chain's CDR3 is CASSLVIAPQETQYF. DNA of the CDR3: TGTGCCAGCAGCTTAGTTATAGCTCCCCAAGAGACCCAGTACTTC.